Below are 20 T cell receptor beta chains sequenced from a single sample in a study of cytomegalovirus exposure and HLA in healthy donors. Amplification used 60 Vbeta primers and 13 Jbeta primers. Assay: immunoSEQ multiplex PCR; the TCRdb copy retains only in-frame clones and omits some. The sample records some 200,000 clones, over 65% being singletons. The sequencing sample was made of PBMCs. These receptors originate from a woman aged 60-75 years in good health and CMV-seropositive.

This clone was counted a few times. This chain links TRBV27 with TRBJ1-5; D unresolved. Germline V gene lookup returns CDR1 MNHEY and CDR2 SMNVEV (reference sequence). The V gene lost 7 bases and the J gene lost 6 bases, with 13 bases spanning the gap. The CDR3 is made up of 13 amino acids. CDR3 sequence: CASTKTRGQPQHF. CDR3 in DNA: TGTGCCAGCACAAAAACTCGGGGTCAGCCCCAGCATTTT.

The table lists this clone with a count of one. The rearrangement links TRBV7-8 to TRBJ2-1, with 8 positions matching TRBD1. J lost 4 bases, V lost 5 bases, and 10 bases had no gene match. The CDR3 extends over 16 amino acids. Germline values: CDR1 SGHVS, CDR2 FQNEAQ. As DNA, the CDR3 is TGTGCCAGCAGCGCAACCGCCGGACAGGGATACAATGAGCAGTTCTTC. Protein product: CASSATAGQGYNEQFF.

The V gene is TRBV25-1, the J gene TRBJ1-2; no clear D. Trimming took off 6 bases at V and 8 bases at J, with 7 bases between the two ends. This CDR3 is built from 10 residues. CDR1 MGHDK and CDR2 SYGVNS come from the germline V gene. CDR3 protein: CASRPGGYTF. CDR3 DNA: TGTGCCAGCAGACCGGGGGGCTACACCTTC.

This clone was observed a handful of times. The CDR3 here is CASSPHGEYEQYF. CDR3 sequence (DNA): TGCGCCAGCAGCCCCCACGGGGAATACGAGCAGTACTTC. The gene calls are TRBV4-1 and TRBJ2-7; tentatively, D is TRBD2 (5 bases). Trimming left V 4 bases short and J 4 bases short, with 11 bases between. The CDR3 is 13 residues long. The germline V gene has CDR1 MGHRA and CDR2 YSYEKL.

CDR3 protein: CAISESSGRMGETQYF. CDR3 coding DNA: TGTGCCATCAGTGAGTCGAGCGGCAGGATGGGGGAGACCCAGTACTTC. The chain joins TRBV10-3 to TRBJ2-5; TRBD2 is a possible D gene (5 bases). The CDR3 consists of 16 residues. Per the germline V gene, CDR1 is ENHRY and CDR2 is SYGVKD. V lost 0 bases, J lost 5 bases, and 16 bases lay in between.

Notes on this clone: The conserved final phenylalanine or tryptophan is absent from the CDR3, which likely points to a read error. It is unclear where the CDR3 begins or ends on the DNA, so no DNA is shown, and the CDR3 is as TCRdb lists it. Distinct nucleotide sequences in the sample also encode this CDR3. The genes are TRBV12-2 and TRBJ1-4; the table's D call, TRBD1, has no DNA check behind it. TRBV12-2 constitutes a pseudogene. The CDR3 is made up of 10 amino acids, end residues included. The CDR3: CASRSRDRSG.

The chain carries TRBV5-1 and TRBJ2-5, with D tentatively TRBD1 (6 bases). CDR1 and CDR2 from the germline V gene are SGHRS and YFSETQ. V lost 8 bases, J lost 0 bases, and 14 bases lay in between. The CDR3 length is 14 residues. The CDR3 DNA reads TGCGCCAGTAGACAGGAGAACCACCAAGAGACCCAGTACTTC. Protein sequence: CASRQENHQETQYF.

This clone came up once. The V call is TRBV5-4, the J call TRBJ1-6; D perhaps matches TRBD1 (6 bases). Trimming left V 0 bases short and J 0 bases short, with 13 bases between. This CDR3 is 18 amino acids long. Germline V lookup: CDR1 SGHNT, CDR2 YYREEE (reference sequence). The CDR3 protein is CASSLGQEDLSYNSPLHF. The CDR3 DNA reads TGTGCCAGCAGCTTGGGACAGGAAGACCTCTCCTATAATTCACCCCTCCACTTT.

This CDR3 is CASSPSGYVYEQYF. The CDR3 DNA is TGTGCCAGCAGTCCTAGCGGGTACGTCTACGAGCAGTACTTC. The genes are TRBV2 and TRBJ2-7, with TRBD2 matching over 8 bases. V shed 5 bases and J 3 bases; nucleotides not matched to a gene: 6. CDR3 length equals 14 residues. In germline, CDR1 is SNHLY, CDR2 FYNNEI.

This chain connects TRBV27 to TRBJ1-5, with TRBD1 matching 8 bases. Germline values: CDR1 MNHEY, CDR2 SMNVEV (reference sequence). V gave up 4 bases and J gave up 1 base; unmatched junction bases: 0. The CDR3 loop spans 14 amino acids. Written as DNA, the CDR3 is TGTGCCAGCAGTTACAGGGGGAGCAATCAGCCCCAGCATTTT. This codes for CASSYRGSNQPQHF.

The chain recombines TRBV5-1 with TRBJ2-5, with TRBD2 as a possible D gene (5 bases). CDR1 is SGHRS, CDR2 YFSETQ, per germline. Between the trimmed V and J ends, which lost 0 bases and 7 bases, there was a span of 10 bases. There are 13 residues in the CDR3. CDR3 protein: CASSLVLGGTQYF. CDR3 nucleotides: TGCGCCAGCAGCTTGGTCCTAGGAGGGACCCAGTACTTC.

This chain connects TRBV5-4 to TRBJ1-2; D is unclear. The CDR3 has 13 amino acids. V lost 0 bases and J 3 bases, leaving 6 bases between the germline ends. The germline V gene encodes CDR1 SGHNT and CDR2 YYREEE (reference sequence). CDR3 protein: CASSLDGYYGYTF. As DNA, the CDR3 is TGTGCCAGCAGCTTGGACGGTTACTATGGCTACACCTTC. Based on the CDR3 plus reference TRBV5-4 and TRBJ1-2, the full variable domain is ETGVTQSPTHLIKTRGQQVTLRCSSQSGHNTVSWYQQALGQGPQFIFQYYREEENGRGNFPPRFSGLQFPNYSSELNVNALELDDSALYLCASSLDGYYGYTFGSGTRLTVV.

The chain is built from TRBV30 and TRBJ1-1; the D gene is possibly TRBD1 (5 bases). Germline lookup yields CDR1 GTSNPN and CDR2 SVGIG (reference sequence). CDR3 length: 12 amino acids. V dropped 1 base and J dropped 5 bases, with 8 bases sitting between them. CDR3 region: CAWSGGGTEAFF. As DNA, the CDR3 is TGTGCCTGGAGTGGCGGGGGGACTGAAGCTTTCTTT.

This chain links TRBV5-1 with TRBJ2-6, with a tentative D call TRBD2 (5 bases). Germline CDR1 and CDR2: SGHRS and YFSETQ. V dropped 4 bases and J dropped 2 bases, with 10 bases sitting between them. This CDR3 region has 15 residues. The CDR3 is CASSPGWTGANVLTF. The CDR3 nucleotides read TGCGCCAGCAGCCCGGGGTGGACTGGGGCCAACGTCCTGACTTTC.

This rearrangement joins TRBV30 to TRBJ1-6; possibly TRBD1 for D (6 bases). With 7 bases removed from V and 5 bases from J, the gap between germline ends came to 15 bases. The germline gives CDR1 GTSNPN, CDR2 SVGIG (reference sequence). This CDR3 is built from 14 residues. CDR3 region: CASDRSTDNSPLHF. The CDR3 DNA is TGTGCCTCCGACAGGTCCACGGATAATTCACCCCTCCACTTT. Full variable domain (outside the CDR3, taken from reference TRBV30 and TRBJ1-6): SQTIHQWPATLVQPVGSPLSLECTVEGTSNPNLYWYRQAAGRGLQLLFYSVGIGQISSEVPQNLSASRPQDRQFILSSKKLLLSDSGFYLCASDRSTDNSPLHFGNGTRLTVT.

The chain carries TRBV2 and TRBJ2-5; TRBD2 agrees at 8 bases. Germline trimming cut 4 bases from V and 6 bases from J; bases unmatched to any gene: 10. The CDR3 is 15 residues long. The germline V gene has CDR1 SNHLY and CDR2 FYNNEI. This CDR3 is CASSVAAGESKTQYF. Written as DNA, the CDR3 is TGTGCCAGCAGTGTAGCAGCGGGGGAGAGCAAGACCCAGTACTTC.

The genes are TRBV5-1 and TRBJ2-1; 9 positions match TRBD2. Germline trimming cut 1 base from V and 5 bases from J; bases unmatched to any gene: 1. CDR1 is SGHRS and CDR2 is YFSETQ in the germline V gene. The CDR3 has 14 amino acids. This CDR3 is CASSLIAGDNEQFF. CDR3 nucleotide sequence: TGCGCCAGCAGCTTGATAGCGGGGGACAATGAGCAGTTCTTC. The full variable domain, in which reference TRBV5-1 and TRBJ2-1 provide the parts outside the CDR3, is KAGVTQTPRYLIKTRGQQVTLSCSPISGHRSVSWYQQTPGQGLQFLFEYFSETQRNKGNFPGRFSGRQFSNSRSEMNVSTLELGDSALYLCASSLIAGDNEQFFGPGTRLTVL.

The rearrangement joins TRBV29-1 to TRBJ2-3; 9 bases align to TRBD1. V gave up 7 bases and J gave up 5 bases; unmatched junction bases: 4. Germline CDR1 is SQVTM and CDR2 is ANQGSEA. The CDR3 contains 12 residues. The CDR3 sequence: CSGTGGGDTQYF. As DNA, the CDR3 is TGCAGCGGCACAGGGGGCGGAGATACGCAGTATTTT.

J is TRBJ2-2 and V is TRBV7-2; TRBD1 agrees at 9 bases. J gave up 4 bases and V 3 bases, and 9 bases lay outside the gene matches. Germline CDR1 is SGHTA and CDR2 is FQGNSA. The CDR3 is made up of 17 amino acids. Here the CDR3 reads CASSLSRDRVGTGELFF. The CDR3 bases are TGTGCCAGCAGCTTGTCCCGGGACAGGGTGGGCACCGGGGAGCTGTTTTTT.

The chain recombines TRBV30 with TRBJ1-2; TRBD1 agrees at 8 bases. The CDR3 is made up of 14 amino acids. The germline V gene has CDR1 GTSNPN and CDR2 SVGIG (reference sequence). V was pared by 3 bases and J by 2 bases, with 5 bases of the junction left unmatched. The CDR3 DNA reads as TGTGCCTGGAGACCGGGACAGGCGAACTATGGCTACACCTTC. Translation gives CAWRPGQANYGYTF.